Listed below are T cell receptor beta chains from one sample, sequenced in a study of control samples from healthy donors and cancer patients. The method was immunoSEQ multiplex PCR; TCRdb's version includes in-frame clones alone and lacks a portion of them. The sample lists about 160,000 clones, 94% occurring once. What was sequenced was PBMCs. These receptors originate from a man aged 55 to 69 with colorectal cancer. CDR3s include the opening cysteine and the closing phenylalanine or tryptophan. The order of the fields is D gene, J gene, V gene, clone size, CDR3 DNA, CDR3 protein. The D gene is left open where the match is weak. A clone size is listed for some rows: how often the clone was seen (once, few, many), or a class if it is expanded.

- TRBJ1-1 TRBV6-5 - TGTGCCAGCCGGGGGAACCCGAACACTGAAGCTTTCTTT CASRGNPNTEAFF
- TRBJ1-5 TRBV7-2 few TGTGCCAGCAGCTTAGTTATTGGGTATAATCAGCCCCAGCATTTT CASSLVIGYNQPQHF
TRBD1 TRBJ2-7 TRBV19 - TGTGCCAGTAGTATTGAGACAGGGGACGAGCAGTACTTC CASSIETGDEQYF
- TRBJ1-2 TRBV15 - TGTGCCACCAGCAGAGATGCCGGAACCTATGGCTACACCTTC CATSRDAGTYGYTF
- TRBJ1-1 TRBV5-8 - TGTGCCAGCAGCATTACCCGCCAGGGCAGGGACGGAGCTTTCTTT CASSITRQGRDGAFF
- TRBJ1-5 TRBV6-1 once TGTGCCAGCAGTGATGCAGCAATGGGCAGCAATCAGCCCCAGCATTTT CASSDAAMGSNQPQHF
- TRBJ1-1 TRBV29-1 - TGCAGCGTTGAGGCGGTAGCAGGAAGGTCTGAAGCTTTCTTT CSVEAVAGRSEAFF
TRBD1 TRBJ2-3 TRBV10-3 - TGTGCCACCGCAAGGGACAGGTCGAGCACAGATACGCAGTATTTT CATARDRSSTDTQYF
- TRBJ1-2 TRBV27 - TGTGCCAGCAGCCCTAGGGGAAGGGGGAACTATGGCTACACCTTC CASSPRGRGNYGYTF
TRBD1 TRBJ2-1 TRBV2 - TGTGCCAGCGGCCCTCGTGGCAGGGGGTGGGACAATGAGCAGTTCTTC CASGPRGRGWDNEQFF
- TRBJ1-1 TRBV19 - TGTGCCAGTAGTATAGGGGCAAACACTGAAGCTTTCTTT CASSIGANTEAFF
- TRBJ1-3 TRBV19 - TGTGCCAGTAGTATGGAGTTGGGAATATCCTTCTCTGGAAACACCATATATTTT CASSMELGISFSGNTIYF
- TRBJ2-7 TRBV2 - TGTGCCAGCAGTCTAATGTACGAGCAGTACTTC CASSLMYEQYF
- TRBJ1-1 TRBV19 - TGTGCCAGTACCAGCGGGGACGGGCAGTGGAACACTGAAGCTTTCTTT CASTSGDGQWNTEAFF
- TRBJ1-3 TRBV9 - TGTGCCAGCAGCGTTTCCGGGACGGTTCGTATCGGGAACACCATATATTTT CASSVSGTVRIGNTIYF
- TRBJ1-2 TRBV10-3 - TGTGCCATCAGTGGGGATGGCAGGGCGAGATATGGCTACACCTTC CAISGDGRARYGYTF
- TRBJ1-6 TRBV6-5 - TGTGCCAGCATGGGACCACCCCTCCACTTT CASMGPPLHF
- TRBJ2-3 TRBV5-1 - TGCGCCAGCAGCTTGGGAAGAGGTTACGATACGCAGTATTTT CASSLGRGYDTQYF
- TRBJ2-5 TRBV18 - TGTGCCAGCTCCAGAGCCTCGGATGGGGGACCTCAAGAGACCCAGTACTTC CASSRASDGGPQETQYF
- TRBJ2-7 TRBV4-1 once TGCGCCAGCAGCCCCCCTGCGGGGAAGGCCTACGAGCAGTACTTC CASSPPAGKAYEQYF